This TCR beta chain was obtained from a study of regulatory T cells in long-lasting Graves disease. About the research overall: Persistent cases were those of Graves' disease that involved over 5 years of antithyroid drugs with positive TSH receptor antibodies. Whole-study findings and limits: Persistent disease was associated with favored TRBV28 usage and with favored use of TRBJ1-2 and TRBJ2-5.

Time point indicated: persistent/refractory GD, antithyroid drugs over 5 years with positive TRAb. Generation of the TCR library employed RNA extracted from PBMCs. Sequencing libraries for TCR beta were prepared with iRepertoire HTBI primers and Arm-PCR of CDR3 regions. TCRdb analysed the multiplex PCR reads with MiXCR anew, one entry per CDR3 protein. The table lists around 460,000 distinct CDR3 sequences, about 22% of them singletons. The CDR3 runs to 13 residues. The trim removed 8 bases at V and 1 base at J, leaving 2 bases unmatched. Per the germline V gene, CDR1 is LNHNV and CDR2 is YYDKDF (reference sequence). In regard to this clonotype: Its target is unknown.

The sample consisted of peripheral blood mononuclear cells (PBMCs), taken when the disease was refractory, from a patient treated with antithyroid drugs. This rearrangement joins TRBV15 to TRBJ2-3, with 8 bases matching TRBD2. The sequence derives from a female donor with Graves disease. CDR3 in amino acids: CATGSGGTDTQYF. In DNA, the CDR3 is TGTGCCACCGGTAGCGGGGGCACAGATACGCAGTATTTT.